One and the same sample provided the 9 T cell receptor beta chains below, sequenced in a study of identifying expanded T cells in peripheral blood. The assay was immunoSEQ multiplex PCR, and TCRdb's table has in-frame clones only and misses some. The sample contains 60,000 to 65,000 clones, approximately 82% of which appear only once. The specimen was blood. These receptors were obtained from a person aged 18 to 75 in good health.

The chain combines TRBV11-2 with TRBJ1-1, with a possible D match to TRBD1 (6 bases). The CDR3 contains 15 residues. CDR1 is SGHAT and CDR2 is FQNNGV in the germline V gene. V lost 3 bases, J lost 0 bases, and 11 bases lay in between. The CDR3: CASSFLQGMNTEAFF. DNA of the CDR3: TGTGCCAGCAGCTTCCTCCAGGGGATGAACACTGAAGCTTTCTTT.

The gene calls are TRBV7-7 and TRBJ2-1; TRBD2 aligns across 7 bases. Germline CDR1 is SSHAT and CDR2 is FNYEAQ (reference sequence). The ends lost 1 base at V and 5 bases at J; junction bases unmatched: 5. The CDR3 runs to 15 residues. CDR3 residues: CASSLGVAGHNEQFF. As DNA, the CDR3 is TGTGCCAGCAGCTTAGGTGTAGCGGGCCACAATGAGCAGTTCTTC.

The gene calls are TRBV6-5 and TRBJ1-1, with 7 positions matching TRBD1. CDR3 length: 13 residues. The trim removed 10 bases at V and 6 bases at J, leaving 11 bases unmatched. CDR1 and CDR2 from the germline V gene are MNHEY and SVGAGI. The DNA for the CDR3 is TGTGCCACCGCGAATAAAGGGGGCGCTGAAGCTTTCTTT. Its protein product is CATANKGGAEAFF.

The gene calls are TRBV6-6 and TRBJ1-1; D gene uncertain. The CDR3 length is 12 residues. The germline gives CDR1 MNHNY, CDR2 SVGAGI (reference sequence). Deletions cut 2 bases from V and 0 bases from J, with 1 base between. CDR3 in DNA: TGTGCCAGCAGTTACGTGAACACTGAAGCTTTCTTT. It encodes CASSYVNTEAFF.

V and J are TRBV11-3 and TRBJ2-5; D remains ambiguous. Germline assignment: CDR1 SGHNT and CDR2 YENEEA. The V end lost 1 base, the J end lost 5 bases, and 8 bases lay between the germline ends. The CDR3 runs to 13 residues. Written as DNA, the CDR3 is TGTGCCAGCAGCTTAGGGTCTGAGGAGACCCAGTACTTC. It specifies CASSLGSEETQYF.

This chain joins TRBV4-2 and TRBJ2-1; D possibly corresponds to TRBD1 (6 bases). From germline, CDR1 is LGHNA and CDR2 YNFKEQ. The CDR3 has 15 amino acids. Trimming cost V 0 bases and J 8 bases, with 14 bases left between them. CDR3 DNA: TGTGCCAGCAGCCAAGATCCCCAGGGGTTGGATGAGCAGTTCTTC. Protein: CASSQDPQGLDEQFF.

The chain employs TRBV28 and TRBJ1-5; D gene unclear. Germline V gene data show CDR1 as MDHEN and CDR2 as SYDVKM. This CDR3 comprises 14 residues. With 3 bases removed from V and 1 base from J, the gap between germline ends came to 7 bases. The CDR3 nucleotides read TGTGCCAGCAGTTTCCCTTTAAGCAATCAGCCCCAGCATTTT. Translation: CASSFPLSNQPQHF.

This chain joins TRBV4-2 and TRBJ2-1, with TRBD2 matching 12 bases. The CDR3 length is 19 residues. In germline, CDR1 is LGHNA, CDR2 YNFKEQ. J was trimmed by 1 base and V by 1 base; bases with no gene match: 8. CDR3 residues: CASSQVASGGVLSYNEQFF. The CDR3 DNA follows: TGTGCCAGCAGCCAAGTGGCTAGCGGGGGGGTTTTGTCCTACAATGAGCAGTTCTTC.

This chain joins TRBV28 and TRBJ1-2, with D possibly TRBD1 on 6 matching bases. The germline gives CDR1 MDHEN, CDR2 SYDVKM. The CDR3 runs 14 residues. The V gene lost 7 bases and the J gene lost 1 base, with 13 bases spanning the gap. CDR3 nucleotide sequence: TGTGCCAGCATAAGGGGGGGAGGTAACTATGGCTACACCTTC. Amino acid sequence: CASIRGGGNYGYTF.